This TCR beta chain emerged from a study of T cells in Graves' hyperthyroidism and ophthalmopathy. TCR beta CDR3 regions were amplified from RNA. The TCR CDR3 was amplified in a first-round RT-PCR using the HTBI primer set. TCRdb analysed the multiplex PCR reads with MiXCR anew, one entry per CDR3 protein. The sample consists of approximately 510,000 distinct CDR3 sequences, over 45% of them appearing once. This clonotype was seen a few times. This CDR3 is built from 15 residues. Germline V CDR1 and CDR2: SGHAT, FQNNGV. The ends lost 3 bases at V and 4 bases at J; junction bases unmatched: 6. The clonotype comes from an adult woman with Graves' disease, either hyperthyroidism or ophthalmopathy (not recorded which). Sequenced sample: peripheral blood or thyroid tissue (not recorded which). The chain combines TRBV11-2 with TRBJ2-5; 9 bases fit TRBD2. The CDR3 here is CASSLIAGAPETQYF. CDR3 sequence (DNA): TGTGCCAGCAGCTTGATAGCGGGAGCTCCAGAGACCCAGTACTTC.